These 16 T cell receptor beta chains came from one sample sequenced in a study of shared clonotypes between healthy human individuals. TCRdb's copy holds only in-frame clones and misses some; the assay was immunoSEQ multiplex PCR. Altogether roughly 2,500,000 clones are present, roughly 93% being singletons, with the ten largest covering more than 0.35%. Sample: naive CD4+ T cells from PBMCs. The subset: CD45RA+ positively selected. These receptor sequences come from a man aged 18-30 years in good health. Some clones in this sample may be carry-over from other donors' samples.

This chain uses TRBV27 with TRBJ2-5, with unresolved D. CDR1 is MNHEY, CDR2 SMNVEV, per germline (reference sequence). The length of the CDR3 is 11 residues. V was pared by 6 bases and J by 5 bases, with 7 bases between. The CDR3 protein is CASRGKETQYF. DNA of the CDR3: TGTGCCAGCAGGGGGAAGGAGACCCAGTACTTC.

This chain uses TRBV27 with TRBJ1-5; TRBD1 aligns across 7 bases. V dropped 8 bases and J dropped 0; count of bases not matched to a gene: 13. This CDR3 has 17 residues. Germline V gives CDR1 MNHEY, CDR2 SMNVEV (reference sequence). The CDR3: CASRYEGAGDSNQPQHF. CDR3 nucleotides: TGTGCCAGCCGGTACGAGGGGGCTGGCGATAGCAATCAGCCCCAGCATTTT.

To note about this clone: Other DNA sequences in the same sample also yield this CDR3. V and J are TRBV27 and TRBJ2-5; no firm D call. The CDR3 spans 14 residues. Germline loops: CDR1 MNHEY, CDR2 SMNVEV (reference sequence). The V end was cut by 2 bases, the J end by 2 bases, with 9 bases between. The CDR3 DNA follows: TGTGCCAGCAGTTTAAAGAGTACTCAAGAGACCCAGTACTTC. It translates to CASSLKSTQETQYF.

This clone was seen once. The chain's CDR3 is CASSPRDRVSYEQYF. CDR3 nucleotide sequence: TGTGCCAGCAGCCCCCGGGACAGGGTTAGCTACGAGCAGTACTTC. This chain links TRBV5-6 with TRBJ2-7; the match to TRBD1 covers 9 bases. Trimming took 4 bases from V and 3 from J; bases not matched to a gene: 8. Germline loops: CDR1 SGHDT, CDR2 YYEEEE. CDR3 length equals 15 residues.

This clone occurred once. The identical CDR3 is also encoded by other nucleotide sequences in the sample. The chain uses TRBV10-3 and TRBJ2-7; D remains unclear. The V and J ends lost 0 bases and 1 base respectively, with 4 bases between them. Germline CDR1 is ENHRY and CDR2 is SYGVKD. The CDR3 sequence is 13 residues long. In DNA, the CDR3 is TGTGCCATCAGTGAGTCGGGTTCCTACGAGCAGTACTTC. This encodes CAISESGSYEQYF.

The V gene is TRBV7-9, the J gene TRBJ2-2; 8 bases align to TRBD1. The CDR3 loop spans 17 amino acids. CDR1 is SEHNR and CDR2 is FQNEAQ in the germline V gene (reference sequence). V shed 4 bases, J shed 0 bases, and the junction held 7 bases outside the gene matches. CDR3 in amino acids: CASSSDRESANTGELFF. The CDR3 DNA reads as TGTGCCAGCAGCTCGGACAGGGAGTCCGCGAACACCGGGGAGCTGTTTTTT.

The chain recombines TRBV7-9 with TRBJ1-1; D is undetermined. The V gene lost 5 bases and the J gene lost 1 base, with 11 bases spanning the gap. CDR3 size: 14 residues. Germline assignment: CDR1 SEHNR and CDR2 FQNEAQ (reference sequence). This CDR3 is CASSREMANTEAFF. The CDR3, as DNA: TGTGCCAGCAGCCGGGAAATGGCGAACACTGAAGCTTTCTTT.

This chain uses TRBV5-1 with TRBJ2-7; the match to TRBD2 covers 7 bases. With 5 bases clipped from V and 4 bases from J, the junction kept 9 bases outside the gene matches. In germline, CDR1 is SGHRS, CDR2 YFSETQ. CDR3 size: 14 residues. The CDR3 spells CASSREGLSYEQYF. CDR3 sequence (DNA): TGCGCCAGCAGTAGGGAGGGGCTTTCTTACGAGCAGTACTTC.

The chain couples TRBV14 to TRBJ1-2; 9 bases map to TRBD1. This CDR3 spans 16 amino acids. Per germline, CDR1 SGHDN and CDR2 FVKESK. V gave up 3 bases and J gave up 2 bases; unmatched junction bases: 7. CDR3 region: CASSHRTGALNYGYTF. The DNA of the CDR3 is TGTGCCAGCAGCCACCGGACAGGGGCCCTGAACTATGGCTACACCTTC.

This sequence joins TRBV4-1 and TRBJ2-3, with D possibly TRBD2 on 7 matching bases. Germline CDR1 reads MGHRA; CDR2 reads YSYEKL. This CDR3 has 18 amino acids. V lost 4 bases, J lost 2 bases, and 22 bases lay in between. For the CDR3, the DNA is TGCGCCAGCAGCCGGACACAGGGAGGGGAGTATTACACAGATACGCAGTATTTT. It yields the protein CASSRTQGGEYYTDTQYF.

The gene calls are TRBV6-5 and TRBJ2-7; D is undetermined. This CDR3 is built from 14 residues. The V and J ends lost 4 bases and 4 bases respectively, with 14 bases between them. The germline V gene has CDR1 MNHEY and CDR2 SVGAGI. In DNA, the CDR3 is TGTGCCAGCAGTTCCGAGGACGCCCAATACGAGCAGTACTTC. Translation: CASSSEDAQYEQYF.

The CDR3 is CASNQGTNTGELFF. In DNA, the CDR3 is TGTGCCAGCAACCAGGGAACGAACACCGGGGAGCTGTTTTTT. This sequence joins TRBV28 and TRBJ2-2; weak D call: TRBD1 (5 bases). CDR3 length: 14 amino acids. The germline V gene encodes CDR1 MDHEN and CDR2 SYDVKM. Trimming stripped 7 bases from V and 0 bases from J, with 9 bases between.

The chain is built from TRBV7-2 and TRBJ2-1; 8 bases are shared with TRBD2. Germline lookup yields CDR1 SGHTA and CDR2 FQGNSA. The CDR3 spans 16 residues. V gave up 1 base and J gave up 4 bases; unmatched junction bases: 6. The CDR3 here is CASSLVAGGNYNEQFF. Written as DNA, the CDR3 is TGTGCCAGCAGCTTAGTGGCGGGAGGAAATTACAATGAGCAGTTCTTC.

This clone showed up just once. V and J are TRBV9 and TRBJ2-3; D is ambiguous. CDR1 SGDLS and CDR2 YYNGEE come from the germline V gene. CDR3 length: 15 residues. V lost 3 bases and J 0 bases, leaving 11 bases between the germline ends. The CDR3 DNA is TGTGCCAGCAGCGCCACAACTTATAGCACAGATACGCAGTATTTT. It yields the protein CASSATTYSTDTQYF.

The chain uses TRBV28 and TRBJ1-2; tentatively, D is TRBD1 (6 bases). CDR3 size: 15 residues. With 1 base removed from V and 8 bases from J, the gap between germline ends came to 17 bases. Germline V gene sequence: CDR1 MDHEN, CDR2 SYDVKM. The CDR3 DNA is TGTGCCAGCAGTTTATTCCAGGGGCCTCCTAGGGGCTACACCTTC. Its translation is CASSLFQGPPRGYTF.

The CDR3 reads CASSPLPYTGELFF. The CDR3 DNA is TGTGCCAGCAGCCCTCTACCCTACACCGGGGAGCTGTTTTTT. J is TRBJ2-2 and V is TRBV4-2; D uncertain. The ends were cut back, 4 bases at V and 3 bases at J, with 9 bases in the middle. The CDR3 runs 14 residues. Per germline, CDR1 LGHNA and CDR2 YNFKEQ.